This TCR beta chain was recovered during a study of identical twins. This clonotype has ten or more counts. TCRdb ran MiXCR on the 5' RACE reads and lists one entry per CDR3 protein. The profile shows about 660,000 distinct CDR3 sequences, around 8.6% of them singletons. Between the trimmed V and J ends, which lost 3 bases and 3 bases, there was a span of 8 bases. CDR1 and CDR2 from the germline V gene are ENHRY and SYGVKD. CDR3 length: 13 residues. These data are also associated with another study on yellow fever vaccine responses in identical twins.

The source is a woman in her late teens or twenties in good health. What was sequenced was PBMCs. The genes are TRBV10-3 and TRBJ2-5; D gene ambiguous. CDR3 DNA: TGTGCCATCAGTGATATGGCGGAAGAGACCCAGTACTTC. Its translation: CAISDMAEETQYF.